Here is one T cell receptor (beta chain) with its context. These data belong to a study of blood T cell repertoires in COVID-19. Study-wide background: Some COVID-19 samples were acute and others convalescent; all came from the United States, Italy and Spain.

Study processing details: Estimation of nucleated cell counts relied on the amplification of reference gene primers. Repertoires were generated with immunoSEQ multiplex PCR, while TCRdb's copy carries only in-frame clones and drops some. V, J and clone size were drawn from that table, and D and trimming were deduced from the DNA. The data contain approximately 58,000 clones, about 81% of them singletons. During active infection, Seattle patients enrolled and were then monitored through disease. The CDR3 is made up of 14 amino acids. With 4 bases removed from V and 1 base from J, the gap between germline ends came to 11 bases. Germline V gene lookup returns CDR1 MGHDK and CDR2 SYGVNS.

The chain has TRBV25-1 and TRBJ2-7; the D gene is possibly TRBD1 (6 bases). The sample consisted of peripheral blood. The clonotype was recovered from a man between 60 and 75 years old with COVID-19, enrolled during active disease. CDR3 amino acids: CASSGYRDSYEQYF. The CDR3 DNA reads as TGTGCCAGCAGTGGCTACAGGGATTCCTACGAGCAGTACTTC.